This entry lists 16 T cell receptor beta chains sequenced from one sample in a study of cytomegalovirus exposure and HLA in healthy donors. The PCR was carried out with 60 Vbeta primers and 13 Jbeta primers. Sequencing used immunoSEQ multiplex PCR; TCRdb keeps in-frame clones, though not all of them. The table includes around 150,000 clones, 75% to 85% detected once. The sequenced sample was PBMCs. The receptors stem from a human donor in good health.

The J gene is TRBJ2-7, the V gene TRBV27, with 7 bases that match TRBD1. The CDR3 extends over 16 amino acids. V was clipped by 0 bases and J by 2 bases; unmatched bases: 7. Germline CDR1 MNHEY, CDR2 SMNVEV (reference sequence). Here the CDR3 reads CASSLSDRELPYEQYF. The CDR3, as DNA: TGTGCCAGCAGTTTATCCGACAGGGAACTGCCCTACGAGCAGTACTTC.

Note on this clone: One end of the junction fails to match germline, which may point to a read error. The CDR3 here is CASRGTGDGYPF. CDR3 nucleotides: TGCGCCAGCAGGGGGACAGGGGATGGCTACCCCTTC. The chain combines TRBV5-1 with TRBJ1-2, with 10 bases fitting TRBD1. CDR1 SGHRS and CDR2 YFSETQ come from the germline V gene. There are 12 residues in the CDR3.

CDR3 region: CASRLLAGSGELFF. The CDR3 DNA is TGCGCCAGCAGGTTACTAGCGGGAAGCGGGGAGCTGTTTTTT. J is TRBJ2-2 and V is TRBV10-2, with 10 bases fitting TRBD2. Germline-derived CDR1 and CDR2 are WSHSY and SAAADI. The CDR3 spans 14 residues. The V gene end was trimmed by 6 bases and the J gene end by 7 bases; junction bases not matched to a gene: 5.

The chain joins TRBV7-9 to TRBJ1-1; D is unresolved. CDR1 is SEHNR, CDR2 FQNEAQ, per germline (reference sequence). V dropped 5 bases and J dropped 4 bases, with 17 bases sitting between them. The CDR3 has 15 amino acids. CDR3 loop: CASSGLLWEGTEAFF. The CDR3 nucleotides are TGTGCCAGCAGCGGATTACTGTGGGAGGGCACTGAAGCTTTCTTT. Variable domain in full (rest from reference TRBV7-9 and TRBJ1-1): DTGVSQNPRHKITKRGQNVTFRCDPISEHNRLYWYRQTLGQGPEFLTYFQNEAQLEKSRLLSDRFSAERPKGSFSTLEIQRTEQGDSAMYLCASSGLLWEGTEAFFGQGTRLTVV.

The chain uses TRBV14 and TRBJ1-4; 9 nucleotides agree with TRBD1. The length of the CDR3 is 16 residues. The V gene's germline CDR1 is SGHDN and CDR2 FVKESK. With V trimmed by 0 bases and J by 5 bases, 4 bases remained unmatched. The CDR3 here is CASSQDAGQGNEKLFF. CDR3 DNA sequence: TGTGCCAGCAGCCAAGATGCGGGACAGGGAAATGAAAAACTGTTTTTT.

The chain has TRBV13 and TRBJ1-4; 9 nucleotides align to TRBD1. Germline V gene data show CDR1 as PRHDT and CDR2 as FYEKMQ (reference sequence). The CDR3 is 14 amino acids. Losses at the gene ends were 5 bases for V and 6 bases for J; bases not matched to a gene: 4. The CDR3 is CASSPGQGYEKLFF. The CDR3 DNA reads as TGTGCCAGCAGCCCGGGACAGGGTTATGAAAAACTGTTTTTT. Based on the CDR3 plus reference TRBV13 and TRBJ1-4, the full variable domain is AAGVIQSPRHLIKEKRETATLKCYPIPRHDTVYWYQQGPGQDPQFLISFYEKMQSDKGSIPDRFSAQQFSDYHSELNMSSLELGDSALYFCASSPGQGYEKLFFGSGTQLSVL.

The chain combines TRBV5-4 with TRBJ2-4; D may be TRBD1 (6 bases). The length of the CDR3 is 15 residues. V shed 4 bases and J shed 7 bases, with 18 bases lying between them. Germline V gene data show CDR1 as SGHNT and CDR2 as YYREEE (reference sequence). The CDR3 sequence is CASSLTRTAGNIQYF. CDR3 DNA sequence: TGTGCCAGCAGCCTCACTCGGACAGCAGGGAACATTCAGTACTTC.

The gene calls are TRBV27 and TRBJ1-1, with TRBD1 as a possible D gene (6 bases). Germline V gene sequence: CDR1 MNHEY, CDR2 SMNVEV (reference sequence). V was trimmed by 6 bases and J by 0 bases, leaving 14 bases between them. The CDR3 totals 15 residues. The CDR3 region has the DNA TGTGCCAGCAGCCCTCGGACAGACGTGAACACTGAAGCTTTCTTT. Its translation is CASSPRTDVNTEAFF.

V and J are TRBV5-5 and TRBJ2-7, with 10 bases matching TRBD2. CDR3 length equals 14 residues. The trim removed 2 bases at V and 4 bases at J, leaving 3 bases unmatched. The germline CDR1 and CDR2 sequences are SGHKS and YYEKEE (reference sequence). CDR3 DNA: TGTGCCAGCAGCTTCGGACTAGCGGTTTACGAGCAGTACTTC. Encoded protein: CASSFGLAVYEQYF.

This rearrangement joins TRBV27 to TRBJ2-7, with D unclear. Germline V gives CDR1 MNHEY, CDR2 SMNVEV (reference sequence). V was clipped by 2 bases and J by 1 base, with 15 bases between them. The length of the CDR3 is 16 residues. CDR3: CASSLRRPATSYEQYF. The CDR3 DNA follows: TGTGCCAGCAGTTTACGGCGGCCAGCAACATCCTACGAGCAGTACTTC.

The chain recombines TRBV9 with TRBJ1-1; D ambiguous. The CDR3 spans 14 residues. V lost 2 bases and J lost 0, with 8 bases in between. Germline V lookup: CDR1 SGDLS, CDR2 YYNGEE. The CDR3 region is CASSVGSLNTEAFF. The CDR3 nucleotides read TGTGCCAGCAGCGTCGGGAGTTTGAACACTGAAGCTTTCTTT.

This chain links TRBV4-3 with TRBJ1-2; D is uncertain. The CDR3 is 15 residues long. From germline, CDR1 is LGHNA and CDR2 YSLEER. Trimming took off 1 base at V and 4 bases at J, with 13 bases between the two ends. DNA of the CDR3: TGCGCCAGCAGCCAAGCCACCGGAGACGGCTATGGCTACACCTTC. Its protein product is CASSQATGDGYGYTF.

This chain connects TRBV13 to TRBJ1-3; unclear D gene. The CDR3 is 16 amino acids. Trimming stripped 1 base from V and 0 bases from J, with 10 bases between. Germline CDR1 is PRHDT and CDR2 is FYEKMQ (reference sequence). The DNA of the CDR3 is TGTGCCAGCAGCTTAGTAGGGAGCTACTCTGGAAACACCATATATTTT. It encodes CASSLVGSYSGNTIYF.

This clone turned up a few times. The chain recombines TRBV6-1 with TRBJ1-1; 10 bases are shared with TRBD1. The CDR3 has 18 amino acids. After removal of 1 base from V and 3 bases from J, the junction contained 11 bases not matched to a gene. CDR1 is MNHNS and CDR2 is SASEGT in the germline V gene. The CDR3 DNA reads TGTGCCAGCAGTGAAGAGGGACAGGGGCGGAGGGGGGACACTGAAGCTTTCTTT. It translates to CASSEEGQGRRGDTEAFF.

This chain links TRBV2 with TRBJ2-1; 12 positions match TRBD2. V trimming: 6 bases; J trimming: 5 bases; junction bases outside the gene matches: 5. The CDR3 runs 15 residues. Germline V gene sequence: CDR1 SNHLY, CDR2 FYNNEI. CDR3 in DNA: TGTGCCAGCAGGGAACTAGCGGGGGGTCACAATGAGCAGTTCTTC. Its translation: CASRELAGGHNEQFF.

This clone has just one count. The chain uses TRBV6-5 and TRBJ2-5; 10 nucleotides match TRBD1. The J call may be wrong; the DNA end is better matched by TRBJ2-7. The germline V gene has CDR1 MNHEY and CDR2 SVGAGI. The CDR3 has 15 residues. CDR3 bases: TGTGCCAGCAGTAAACGGACAGGGGGGGGGTACGAGCAGTACTTC. Translated, it gives CASSKRTGGGYEQYF.